This T cell receptor beta chain was identified in a study of cytomegalovirus exposure and HLA in healthy donors. Notes on the study in general: Presence/absence analyses treated sequencing depth as roughly uniform across donors. It has been reported that TCR beta sequences accurately predicted the HLA-A and HLA-B alleles of most subjects.

The CDR3 is 15 amino acids. Per the germline V gene, CDR1 is SGHNT and CDR2 is YYREEE (reference sequence). Trimming took 4 bases from V and 5 from J; bases not matched to a gene: 8. The study ran its PCR with 60 Vbeta and 13 Jbeta primers. Data came from immunoSEQ multiplex PCR; TCRdb stores just in-frame clones and leaves some out. The table records about 140,000 clones, 76% of them present only once. As regards this clone: Its antigen is not known.

Sequencing input: PBMCs. This chain links TRBV5-4 with TRBJ2-1; 8 nucleotides agree with TRBD1. This clonotype was obtained from a female donor in good health and CMV-seropositive. CDR3 DNA: TGTGCCAGCAGCCTGGTGGACAGGGACGACAATGAGCAGTTCTTC. Amino acids: CASSLVDRDDNEQFF.